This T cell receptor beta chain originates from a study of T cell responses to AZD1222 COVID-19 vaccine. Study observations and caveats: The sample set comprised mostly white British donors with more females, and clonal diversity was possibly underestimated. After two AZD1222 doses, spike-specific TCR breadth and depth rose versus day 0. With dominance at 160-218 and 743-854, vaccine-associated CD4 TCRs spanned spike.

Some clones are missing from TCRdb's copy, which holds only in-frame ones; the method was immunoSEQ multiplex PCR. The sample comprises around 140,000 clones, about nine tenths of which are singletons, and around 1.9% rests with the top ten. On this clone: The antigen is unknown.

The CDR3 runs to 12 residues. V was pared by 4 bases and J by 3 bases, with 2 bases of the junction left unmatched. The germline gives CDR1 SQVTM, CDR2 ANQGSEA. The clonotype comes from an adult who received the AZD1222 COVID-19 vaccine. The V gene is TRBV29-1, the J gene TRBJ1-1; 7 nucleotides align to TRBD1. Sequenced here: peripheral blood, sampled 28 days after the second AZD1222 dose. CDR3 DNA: TGCAGCGTTGGGGACAGCCACACTGAAGCTTTCTTT. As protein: CSVGDSHTEAFF.